This T cell receptor beta chain is drawn from a study of blood T cell repertoires in COVID-19. The CDR3 is 14 residues long. J gave up 2 bases and V 8 bases, and 9 bases lay outside the gene matches. In germline, CDR1 is LNHDA, CDR2 SQIVND (reference sequence). Generated by immunoSEQ multiplex PCR, the TCRdb table keeps only in-frame clones and is missing some. Among about 190,000 clones, about 88% were seen once, and the ten largest hold 13% to 15%. The chain carries TRBV19 and TRBJ2-7; 7 bases align to TRBD2. The source is a man aged 30 to 45 with active or convalescent COVID-19. The sequencing sample was made of peripheral blood. CDR3 loop: CASGQFTSAYEQYF. For the CDR3, the DNA is TGTGCCAGTGGCCAATTCACTAGCGCCTACGAGCAGTACTTC.